One sample yielded the 31 T cell receptor beta chains listed below, sequenced in a study of T cells in Graves' hyperthyroidism and ophthalmopathy. Using RNA transcripts as the source, TCR beta CDR3 regions were amplified. The TCR CDR3 was amplified in a first-round RT-PCR using the HTBI primer set. TCRdb processed the multiplex PCR reads anew with MiXCR; each CDR3 protein has one entry. The data show 550,000 to 650,000 distinct CDR3 sequences, 13% to 15% seen once. Sequencing was carried out using blood. These receptors were taken from a middle-aged woman with Graves' hyperthyroidism.

Notes on this clonotype: A much larger clone lies a single base off, so this may be a read error. The V and J genes are TRBV7-9 and TRBJ2-7, with D possibly TRBD1 on 5 matching bases. The DNA end favors TRBJ2-1, so the J call may be wrong. This CDR3 is built from 13 residues. The germline CDR1 and CDR2 sequences are SEHNR and FQNEAQ (reference sequence). CDR3 amino acids: CASSFGQTYEQFF. In nucleotides, the CDR3 is TGTGCCAGCAGCTTCGGACAAACCTACGAGCAGTTCTTC.

The rearrangement links TRBV6-1 to TRBJ1-2, with D possibly matching TRBD1 (6 bases). The V gene lost 1 base and the J gene lost 6 bases, with 15 bases spanning the gap. The CDR3 contains 15 residues. Per the germline V gene, CDR1 is MNHNS and CDR2 is SASEGT. The CDR3 DNA follows: TGTGCCAGCAGTGAAGTAAGGAGGGGGATACATGGCTACACCTTC. It is translated as CASSEVRRGIHGYTF.

This clonotype was found a few times. The chain is built from TRBV10-3 and TRBJ1-1; 7 bases agree with TRBD1. V lost 4 bases, J lost 0 bases, and 8 bases stayed unmatched. CDR3 length: 16 residues. The germline gives CDR1 ENHRY, CDR2 SYGVKD. CDR3 DNA sequence: TGTGCCATCAGTGCGGGACAGAGCATCATGAACACTGAAGCTTTCTTT. Translating gives CAISAGQSIMNTEAFF.

In its sample, this clonotype was seen many times. This sequence joins TRBV11-2 and TRBJ2-7; D unresolved. Trimming took off 0 bases at V and 6 bases at J, with 6 bases between the two ends. The CDR3 loop spans 12 amino acids. Per the germline V gene, CDR1 is SGHAT and CDR2 is FQNNGV. CDR3 sequence: CASSLDRSEQYF. The CDR3 nucleotides are TGTGCCAGCAGCTTAGACAGGAGCGAGCAGTACTTC.

There are a few counts of this clonotype. As DNA, the CDR3 is TGTGCCAGCAGCCAAGGGACCCTCCCCGGGGAGCTGTTTTTT. It codes for CASSQGTLPGELFF. The chain employs TRBV3-1 and TRBJ2-2; D uncertain. V gave up 1 base and J gave up 6 bases, with 9 bases separating them. Germline V gives CDR1 LGHDT, CDR2 YNNKEL (reference sequence). CDR3 size: 14 residues.

The rearrangement uses TRBV2 and TRBJ2-5, with 10 bases matching TRBD2. The CDR3 loop spans 15 amino acids. Germline-derived CDR1 and CDR2 are SNHLY and FYNNEI. V trimming: 2 bases; J trimming: 2 bases; junction bases outside the gene matches: 2. This CDR3 reads CASSELAGAQETQYF. The CDR3 nucleotides are TGTGCCAGCAGTGAACTAGCGGGAGCTCAAGAGACCCAGTACTTC. Filled out from reference TRBV2 and TRBJ2-5, the complete variable domain reads EPEVTQTPSHQVTQMGQEVILRCVPISNHLYFYWYRQILGQKVEFLVSFYNNEISEKSEIFDDQFSVERPDGSNFTLKIRSTKLEDSAMYFCASSELAGAQETQYFGPGTRLLVL.

The J gene is TRBJ1-5, the V gene TRBV24-1; D call uncertain. The germline V gene has CDR1 KGHDR and CDR2 SFDVKD. V lost 4 bases to trimming and J lost 5 bases, with 8 bases between them. The CDR3 sequence is 13 residues long. CDR3 sequence: CATSDRDYQPQHF. The CDR3 region has the DNA TGTGCCACCAGTGACCGAGATTATCAGCCCCAGCATTTT.

In this sample, this clonotype turned up many times. This sequence joins TRBV12-3 or TRBV12-4 and TRBJ1-1; TRBD1 matches at 8 bases. This CDR3 has 17 residues. Trimming at V came to 5 bases and at J to 1 base, leaving 12 bases not matched to a gene. CDR3 in amino acids: CASSLPGQVRANTEAFF. The CDR3 nucleotides read TGTGCCAGCAGTCTCCCGGGACAGGTACGCGCGAACACTGAAGCTTTCTTT.

Many counts were recorded for this clonotype. This chain joins TRBV18 and TRBJ2-5; D is unresolved. The length of the CDR3 is 15 residues. Germline values: CDR1 KGHSH, CDR2 LQKENI. V was clipped by 3 bases and J by 5 bases, with 16 bases between them. CDR3: CASSPTAIEAETQYF. The CDR3 coding sequence is TGTGCCAGCTCACCGACGGCAATCGAGGCGGAGACCCAGTACTTC.

This clonotype has just a few counts. V usage is TRBV9 and J usage is TRBJ2-2, with 7 bases that match TRBD2. Germline trimming cut 6 bases from V and 0 bases from J; bases unmatched to any gene: 8. The CDR3 runs 16 residues. CDR1 is SGDLS, CDR2 YYNGEE, per germline. The CDR3 DNA is TGTGCCAGCACCGGGGGGAACGAGACGAACACCGGGGAGCTGTTTTTT. It translates to CASTGGNETNTGELFF.

The chain links TRBV9 to TRBJ1-6, with D uncertain. The CDR3 covers 15 residues. Deletions cut 0 bases from V and 5 bases from J, with 9 bases between. Germline CDR1 SGDLS, CDR2 YYNGEE. CDR3 sequence (DNA): TGTGCCAGCAGCGTAGATCATCAGAATAATTCACCCCTCCACTTT. Its protein is CASSVDHQNNSPLHF. Combining the CDR3 with reference TRBV9 and TRBJ1-6 gives the whole variable domain DSGVTQTPKHLITATGQRVTLRCSPRSGDLSVYWYQQSLDQGLQFLIQYYNGEERAKGNILERFSAQQFPDLHSELNLSSLELGDSALYFCASSVDHQNNSPLHFGNGTRLTVT.

This clonotype was counted a few times. The rearrangement joins TRBV19 to TRBJ2-5; 7 bases are a match to TRBD2. Trimming at V came to 1 base and at J to 5 bases, leaving 4 bases not matched to a gene. This CDR3 spans 14 amino acids. CDR1 is LNHDA, CDR2 SQIVND, per germline (reference sequence). The CDR3 region is CASSIGGGTETQYF. In nucleotides, the CDR3 is TGTGCCAGTAGTATAGGGGGGGGAACGGAGACCCAGTACTTC.

The chain combines TRBV28 with TRBJ1-1; 7 positions match TRBD1. This CDR3 comprises 16 residues. J lost 4 bases, V lost 6 bases, and 14 bases had no gene match. Germline V gene sequence: CDR1 MDHEN, CDR2 SYDVKM. The CDR3 reads CASSPRRGLMSTEAFF. The CDR3 nucleotides read TGTGCCAGCAGCCCCCGGAGGGGGCTAATGAGCACTGAAGCTTTCTTT.

V usage is TRBV6-1 and J usage is TRBJ2-2, with a weak D call TRBD2 (6 bases). Looked up from germline, CDR1 is MNHNS and CDR2 is SASEGT. This CDR3 is built from 16 residues. The germline V and J ends were trimmed by 6 bases and 2 bases, with 16 bases remaining between them. CDR3 nucleotide sequence: TGTGCCAGCAGATCTCTTTTACTAGCCAACACCGGGGAGCTGTTTTTT. Its protein is CASRSLLLANTGELFF.

This chain joins TRBV27 and TRBJ2-1; D gene ambiguous. Trimming left V 6 bases short and J 3 bases short, with 15 bases between. Germline values: CDR1 MNHEY, CDR2 SMNVEV (reference sequence). The CDR3 sequence is 15 residues long. The DNA for the CDR3 is TGTGCCAGCAGCCGGCCCCCCGAAGGCTACAATGAGCAGTTCTTC. Its translation is CASSRPPEGYNEQFF.

CDR3: CASSQEADSGNTIYF. CDR3 sequence (DNA): TGCGCCAGCAGCCAAGAGGCGGACTCTGGAAACACCATATATTTT. The chain links TRBV4-1 to TRBJ1-3; D is undetermined. V shed 0 bases and J shed 0 bases, with 6 bases lying between them. This CDR3 contains 15 residues. CDR1 is MGHRA, CDR2 YSYEKL, per germline.

This clonotype was recorded at least ten times. The CDR3 DNA is TGCGCCAGCAGCTTAAGTGGCAGTTCAGATACGCAGTATTTT. It yields the protein CASSLSGSSDTQYF. V gene TRBV5-1 combines with J gene TRBJ2-3; D is unresolved. CDR3 size: 14 residues. Trimming pared 2 bases from V and 4 bases from J, leaving 11 bases between. Germline assignment: CDR1 SGHRS and CDR2 YFSETQ.

The chain recombines TRBV29-1 with TRBJ2-1; D might be TRBD2 (5 bases). With 1 base removed from V and 2 bases from J, the gap between germline ends came to 15 bases. Germline V CDR1 and CDR2: SQVTM, ANQGSEA. This CDR3 region has 16 residues. The CDR3 region has the DNA TGCAGCGTTGAAGGACCGGGAAATACGGCCTACAATGAGCAGTTCTTC. This encodes CSVEGPGNTAYNEQFF.

This sequence joins TRBV28 and TRBJ2-3; TRBD1 agrees at 8 bases. Trimming took 2 bases from V and 5 from J; bases not matched to a gene: 9. This CDR3 contains 16 residues. The germline V gene has CDR1 MDHEN and CDR2 SYDVKM. CDR3: CASSLIRRGHVDTQYF. CDR3 DNA: TGTGCCAGCAGTTTAATACGCAGGGGGCACGTAGATACGCAGTATTTT.

This clonotype has at least ten counts. The chain has TRBV5-1 and TRBJ2-1; TRBD2 agrees at 11 bases. The CDR3 has 15 amino acids. Germline V lookup: CDR1 SGHRS, CDR2 YFSETQ. Trimming removed 4 bases from V and 5 bases from J; junction bases left unmatched: 5. The chain's CDR3 is CASSKELAGDNEQFF. As DNA, the CDR3 is TGCGCCAGCAGCAAGGAACTAGCGGGGGACAATGAGCAGTTCTTC. The complete variable domain, with remaining parts taken from reference TRBV5-1 and TRBJ2-1, reads KAGVTQTPRYLIKTRGQQVTLSCSPISGHRSVSWYQQTPGQGLQFLFEYFSETQRNKGNFPGRFSGRQFSNSRSEMNVSTLELGDSALYLCASSKELAGDNEQFFGPGTRLTVL.

The sample holds a few counts of this clonotype. The chain uses TRBV20-1 and TRBJ2-5; 11 bases map to TRBD2. The J segment lost 5 bases and the V segment lost 6 bases, leaving 8 bases of the junction unmatched. Germline values: CDR1 DFQATT, CDR2 SNEGSKA (reference sequence). The CDR3 has 14 residues. The CDR3 loop reads CSARGTSGAETQYF. The CDR3 nucleotides read TGCAGTGCACGTGGGACTAGCGGAGCGGAGACCCAGTACTTC.

There are many counts of this clonotype. The chain carries TRBV2 and TRBJ1-1, with TRBD1 matching over 8 bases. The junction had 5 bases not matched to a gene; V was cut back by 6 bases and J by 8 bases. This CDR3 has 12 residues. The germline CDR1 and CDR2 sequences are SNHLY and FYNNEI. CDR3 bases: TGTGCCAGCAGGGGACAGGTAGCCGAAGCTTTCTTT. Translated, it gives CASRGQVAEAFF.

This clonotype was found a few times. V and J are TRBV20-1 and TRBJ2-7, with 9 bases lining up with TRBD1. With 5 bases clipped from V and 1 base from J, the junction kept 6 bases outside the gene matches. This CDR3 region has 14 residues. The V gene's germline CDR1 is DFQATT and CDR2 SNEGSKA (reference sequence). The CDR3, as DNA: TGCAGTGCTGAAGGGACAGGGCTATCCTACGAGCAGTACTTC. Residues: CSAEGTGLSYEQYF.

A few counts support this clonotype. This chain joins TRBV6-1 and TRBJ1-4; a possible D gene is TRBD1 (6 bases). The germline CDR1 and CDR2 sequences are MNHNS and SASEGT. The CDR3 covers 14 residues. V lost 6 bases, J lost 7 bases, and 15 bases lay in between. The DNA for the CDR3 is TGTGCCAGCAGACGGACAGCTCTTACTGAAAAACTGTTTTTT. Protein sequence: CASRRTALTEKLFF.

This clonotype was counted between two and nine times. This chain uses TRBV14 with TRBJ2-3, with D tentatively TRBD2 (5 bases). V lost 0 bases, J lost 5 bases, and 12 bases lay in between. Germline loops: CDR1 SGHDN, CDR2 FVKESK. The CDR3 consists of 15 residues. The CDR3 here is CASSQEGLAVDTQYF. The CDR3 coding sequence is TGTGCCAGCAGCCAAGAAGGTCTAGCCGTAGATACGCAGTATTTT.

This clonotype was detected many times. This chain uses TRBV18 with TRBJ1-1; unclear D gene. The V end lost 8 bases, the J end lost 2 bases, and 12 bases lay between the germline ends. The length of the CDR3 is 13 residues. Germline V gene sequence: CDR1 KGHSH, CDR2 LQKENI. The CDR3 loop is CASSLKGNTEAFF. The CDR3 DNA reads TGTGCCAGCAGCTTGAAAGGAAACACTGAAGCTTTCTTT.

Ten or more counts support this clonotype. V usage is TRBV7-2 and J usage is TRBJ1-5, with 8 bases aligning to TRBD1. J lost 4 bases, V lost 2 bases, and 7 bases had no gene match. The CDR3 is 16 amino acids. CDR1 is SGHTA and CDR2 is FQGNSA in the germline V gene. CDR3: CASSLTRTGFNQPQHF. The CDR3 DNA is TGTGCCAGCAGCTTAACCCGGACAGGGTTTAATCAGCCCCAGCATTTT.

CDR3 residues: CASSVAQTGETQYF. As DNA, the CDR3 is TGTGCCAGCAGCGTCGCCCAGACCGGAGAGACCCAGTACTTC. The rearrangement links TRBV9 to TRBJ2-5; D unclear. The length of the CDR3 is 14 residues. Germline V gene sequence: CDR1 SGDLS, CDR2 YYNGEE. The V end was cut by 2 bases, the J end by 4 bases, with 12 bases between.

This clonotype was observed at least ten times. The rearrangement uses TRBV25-1 and TRBJ2-7; 8 positions agree with TRBD2. The V segment lost 9 bases and the J segment 4 bases; nucleotides outside the gene matches: 20. The CDR3 is 17 amino acids. CDR1 MGHDK and CDR2 SYGVNS come from the germline V gene. DNA of the CDR3: TGTGCCAGGACCCAAGCTCTCGATGAGCGGGAGATATACGAGCAGTACTTC. As protein: CARTQALDEREIYEQYF.

This clonotype showed up just a few times. CDR3 sequence reads: CAISEGGGEETQYF. CDR3 DNA: TGTGCCATCAGTGAAGGCGGGGGAGAAGAGACCCAGTACTTC. This chain connects TRBV10-3 to TRBJ2-5, with 7 bases lining up with TRBD2. Germline CDR1 is ENHRY and CDR2 is SYGVKD. The CDR3 loop spans 14 amino acids. Unmatched junction bases numbered 4, after V lost 3 bases and J lost 3 bases.

Ten or more counts support this clonotype. The chain recombines TRBV7-9 with TRBJ2-3; D might be TRBD1 (6 bases). In germline, CDR1 is SEHNR, CDR2 FQNEAQ (reference sequence). Trimming took 1 base from V and 0 from J, leaving 8 bases between them. The CDR3 has 15 amino acids. In DNA form, the CDR3 reads TGTGCCAGCAGCTTAGGGACAGAAAGCACAGATACGCAGTATTTT. It is translated as CASSLGTESTDTQYF.